These 13 T cell receptor beta chains came from one sample sequenced in a study of blood T cell repertoires in COVID-19. Clones were sequenced by immunoSEQ multiplex PCR, and TCRdb holds only the in-frame ones, with some missing. The table records 150,000 to 200,000 clones, roughly three quarters of them present only once. Sequencing was carried out using peripheral blood. These receptors originate from a man aged 55 to 70 with active or convalescent COVID-19.

The chain uses TRBV7-2 and TRBJ2-7; D perhaps matches TRBD1 (5 bases). Germline-derived CDR1 and CDR2 are SGHTA and FQGNSA. The CDR3 is 15 residues long. Deletions cut 1 base from V and 5 bases from J, with 15 bases between. DNA of the CDR3: TGTGCCAGCAGCTTAGTCCCAGGGATCCCCCACGAGCAGTACTTC. Its protein is CASSLVPGIPHEQYF.

The chain employs TRBV9 and TRBJ2-3, with 9 bases identical to TRBD2. Germline CDR1 and CDR2: SGDLS and YYNGEE. J lost 6 bases, V lost 4 bases, and 12 bases had no gene match. CDR3 length: 16 amino acids. CDR3 bases: TGTGCCAGCAGCCCCGGGACTAGCCCACGCTCGGATACGCAGTATTTT. It codes for CASSPGTSPRSDTQYF.

The chain combines TRBV7-8 with TRBJ1-5; TRBD1 matches 8 bases. The germline V gene has CDR1 SGHVS and CDR2 FQNEAQ. The V and J ends lost 1 base and 4 bases, in that order; junction bases with no gene match: 3. The CDR3 contains 15 residues. As DNA, the CDR3 is TGTGCCAGCAGCTTAGTAAGGACAGGGAATCAGCCCCAGCATTTT. Its protein product is CASSLVRTGNQPQHF.

This clone has only a few counts. The chain uses TRBV3-1 (or the pseudogene TRBV3-2) and TRBJ2-2, with D unresolved. V was clipped by 1 base and J by 8 bases, with 2 bases between them. From germline, CDR1 is LGHDT and CDR2 YNNKEL (reference sequence). The CDR3 extends over 11 amino acids. DNA for the CDR3: TGTGCCAGCAGCCAAGCTGGGGAGCTGTTTTTT. This codes for CASSQAGELFF.

In nucleotides, the CDR3 is TGTGCCGGACCCAGGGCTAACTACAATGAGCAGTTCTTC. Protein product: CAGPRANYNEQFF. This chain uses TRBV5-3 with TRBJ2-1; D may be TRBD1 (5 bases). TRBV5-3 is known as an ORF, though its function is uncertain. This CDR3 has 13 amino acids. V shed 10 bases and J shed 3 bases, with 14 bases lying between them.

This chain links TRBV3-1 (or the pseudogene TRBV3-2) with TRBJ2-5; no clear D gene. Trimming removed 5 bases from V and 5 bases from J, with 15 bases in between. Germline V lookup: CDR1 LGHDT, CDR2 YNNKEL (reference sequence). The length of the CDR3 is 14 residues. The CDR3 bases are TGTGCCAGCAGCAAGAGACGAGGTGGCGAGACCCAGTACTTC. The encoded protein is CASSKRRGGETQYF.

V is TRBV5-5 and J is TRBJ2-3, with TRBD1 identical over 7 bases. CDR1 is SGHKS and CDR2 is YYEKEE in the germline V gene (reference sequence). Unmatched junction bases numbered 4, after V lost 1 base and J lost 2 bases. The CDR3 is 15 residues long. CDR3 coding DNA: TGTGCCAGCAGCTTGTGGGACAGCAACACAGATACGCAGTATTTT. This translates into CASSLWDSNTDTQYF.

This clone was recorded a few times. V and J are TRBV7-9 and TRBJ1-1, with 7 bases fitting TRBD1. The V segment lost 2 bases and the J segment 6 bases; nucleotides outside the gene matches: 3. This CDR3 is built from 13 residues. Germline CDR1 is SEHNR and CDR2 is FQNEAQ (reference sequence). The CDR3 nucleotides are TGTGCCAGCAGCTTAAGGGGGCTGGCTGAAGCTTTCTTT. Translated: CASSLRGLAEAFF. The entire variable domain, with the rest obtained from reference TRBV7-9 and TRBJ1-1, is as follows: DTGVSQNPRHKITKRGQNVTFRCDPISEHNRLYWYRQTLGQGPEFLTYFQNEAQLEKSRLLSDRFSAERPKGSFSTLEIQRTEQGDSAMYLCASSLRGLAEAFFGQGTRLTVV.

This clone was seen a single time. The chain carries TRBV28 and TRBJ2-1; 7 bases align to TRBD2. The V and J ends lost 5 bases and 10 bases, in that order; junction bases with no gene match: 11. CDR1 MDHEN and CDR2 SYDVKM come from the germline V gene. This CDR3 is 14 amino acids long. DNA of the CDR3: TGTGCCAGCAGTCCTGTACTAGCGACAGCGGAGCAGTTCTTC. Translated: CASSPVLATAEQFF.

This clone has only a few counts. The J gene is TRBJ1-4, the V gene TRBV2; 8 positions agree with TRBD1. The V segment lost 6 bases and the J segment 8 bases; nucleotides outside the gene matches: 17. The CDR3 is 17 residues long. Germline values: CDR1 SNHLY, CDR2 FYNNEI. CDR3 sequence: CASRTGTGHRDGEKLFF. CDR3 sequence (DNA): TGTGCCAGCAGGACGGGGACAGGACACCGCGACGGGGAAAAACTGTTTTTT.

This chain joins TRBV2 and TRBJ1-4, with 7 bases fitting TRBD1. The V gene's germline CDR1 is SNHLY and CDR2 FYNNEI. This CDR3 comprises 16 residues. The J segment lost 0 bases and the V segment lost 6 bases, leaving 7 bases of the junction unmatched. Written as DNA, the CDR3 is TGTGCCAGCAGCGTTGGACAGGTAGCAACTAATGAAAAACTGTTTTTT. Its translation: CASSVGQVATNEKLFF.

With respect to this clone: One end of the junction fails to match germline, which may point to a read error. The V gene is TRBV25-1, the J gene TRBJ2-2, with D possibly TRBD2 on 5 matching bases. Germline V gives CDR1 MGHDK, CDR2 SYGVNS. The CDR3 extends over 14 amino acids. The CDR3 spells CASSETGNAGELFF. CDR3 bases: TGTGCCAGCAGTGAAACCGGGAACGCCGGGGAGCTGTTTTTT.

This chain joins TRBV6-2 or TRBV6-3 and TRBJ1-2; perhaps TRBD1 as D (6 bases). In germline, CDR1 is MNHEY, CDR2 SVGEGT. V lost 6 bases, J lost 3 bases, and 20 bases lay in between. The CDR3 covers 16 residues. DNA of the CDR3: TGTGCCAGCAGCCCTCATCGACAAGGGGGAGACTATGGCTACACCTTC. It translates to CASSPHRQGGDYGYTF.